The next 8 T cell receptor beta chains were all read from a single sample in a study of vaccination and CD4 T cells after COVID-19. For these TCRs, the target antigens are not known. Cultured CD4+ T cells had their DNA profiled by the Oncomine TCR Beta short-read assay. Genomic DNA extraction was carried out from cultured CD4+ T cells. TCRdb processed the PCR reads anew with MiXCR; each CDR3 protein has one entry. The repertoire holds around 10,000 distinct CDR3 sequences, approximately 39% seen once, with around a fifth in the top ten. Treatment denoted: approximately 9-day PBMC culture with coronavirus spike peptide pools or control peptides (ViraFEST assay). Investigators obtained the unexposed donor's CD4+ T cells before the COVID-19 pandemic (2011-2018). Sample: CD4+ T cells from blood, cultured in vitro. These receptors were obtained from a human donor in good health.

This clonotype was counted only a few times. This chain uses TRBV6-1 with TRBJ1-2; weak D call: TRBD1 (5 bases). Trimming left V 5 bases short and J 5 bases short, with 12 bases between. Looked up from germline, CDR1 is MNHNS and CDR2 is SASEGT. The CDR3 totals 13 residues. The CDR3 here is CASSPGVLYGYTF. DNA for the CDR3: TGTGCCAGCAGTCCGGGGGTCCTTTATGGCTACACCTTC.

The V gene is TRBV12-3 or TRBV12-4, the J gene TRBJ1-6, with TRBD1 matching over 7 bases. The CDR3 is 16 amino acids. V lost 3 bases to trimming and J lost 7 bases; unmatched junction nucleotides: 9. CDR3 protein: CASSFHSGTANSPLHF. CDR3 bases: TGTGCCAGCAGTTTTCATTCCGGGACAGCCAATTCACCCCTCCACTTT.

In regard to this clonotype: The junction and the germline gene differ at one end; a read error may be behind it. The chain employs TRBV7-7 and TRBJ2-7, with TRBD1 identical over 10 bases. The CDR3 loop spans 15 amino acids. Germline values: CDR1 SSHAT, CDR2 FNYEAQ (reference sequence). The CDR3: CASSLGTGDYNEQYF. The CDR3 DNA follows: TGTGCTAGCAGCTTGGGGACAGGGGATTACAACGAGCAGTACTTC.

This clonotype was picked up a small number of times. This chain connects TRBV19 to TRBJ2-1; D tentatively fits TRBD1 or TRBD2 (5 bases each). This CDR3 spans 13 amino acids. V shed 1 base and J shed 8 bases, with 9 bases lying between them. Per germline, CDR1 LNHDA and CDR2 SQIVND (reference sequence). This CDR3 is CASSIVRGDEQFF. For the CDR3, the DNA is TGTGCCAGTAGTATAGTGAGGGGCGATGAGCAGTTCTTC. The full variable domain, rest sourced from reference TRBV19 and TRBJ2-1, is DGGITQSPKYLFRKEGQNVTLSCEQNLNHDAMYWYRQDPGQGLRLIYYSQIVNDFQKGDIAEGYSVSREKKESFPLTVTSAQKNPTAFYLCASSIVRGDEQFFGPGTRLTVL.

This clonotype appeared a few times. This rearrangement joins TRBV27 to TRBJ1-5, with a possible D match to TRBD1 (5 bases). V was pared by 3 bases and J by 4 bases, with 13 bases between. Germline CDR1 and CDR2: MNHEY and SMNVEV (reference sequence). The CDR3 runs 15 residues. CDR3 bases: TGTGCCAGCAGTTTCACCTGGGAGGGGAATCAGCCCCAGCATTTT. Translating it yields CASSFTWEGNQPQHF.

The chain joins TRBV28 to TRBJ2-4, with D possibly being TRBD1 or TRBD2 (6 bases each). The CDR3 sequence is 14 residues long. With 5 bases removed from V and 5 bases from J, the gap between germline ends came to 13 bases. Germline assignment: CDR1 MDHEN and CDR2 SYDVKM. CDR3 region: CASSPSGGENIQYF. The CDR3 coding sequence is TGTGCCAGCAGTCCCTCCGGGGGCGAAAACATTCAGTACTTC.

Only a few counts were recorded for this clonotype. The chain links TRBV10-3 to TRBJ2-7; 10 nucleotides match TRBD2. Per the germline V gene, CDR1 is ENHRY and CDR2 is SYGVKD. Losses at the gene ends were 7 bases for V and 3 bases for J; bases not matched to a gene: 6. This CDR3 contains 14 residues. CDR3 sequence reads: CAITSGTSDYEQYF. The CDR3 coding sequence is TGTGCCATCACCTCCGGGACTAGCGACTACGAGCAGTACTTC.

Here the CDR3 DNA reads TGTGCCAGCAGCCCCTCCCTTCAGGGAGATACGCAGTATTTT. It yields the protein CASSPSLQGDTQYF. The chain is built from TRBV7-2 and TRBJ2-3; D might be TRBD1 (5 bases). The CDR3 totals 14 residues. Per germline, CDR1 SGHTA and CDR2 FQGNSA. The ends were cut back, 5 bases at V and 5 bases at J, with 14 bases in the middle.